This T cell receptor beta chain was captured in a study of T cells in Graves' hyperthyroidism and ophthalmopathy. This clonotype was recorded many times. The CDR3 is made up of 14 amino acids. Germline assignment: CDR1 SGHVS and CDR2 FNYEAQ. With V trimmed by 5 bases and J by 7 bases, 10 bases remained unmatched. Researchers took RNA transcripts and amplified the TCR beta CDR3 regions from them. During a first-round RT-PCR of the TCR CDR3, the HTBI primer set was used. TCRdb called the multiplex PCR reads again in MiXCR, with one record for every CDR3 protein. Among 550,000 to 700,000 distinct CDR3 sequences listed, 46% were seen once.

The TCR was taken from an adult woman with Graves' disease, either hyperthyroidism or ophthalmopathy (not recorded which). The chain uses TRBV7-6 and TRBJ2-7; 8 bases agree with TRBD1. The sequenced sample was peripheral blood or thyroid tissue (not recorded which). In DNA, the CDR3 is TGTGCCAGCAGCACAGGACAGGGATCAGTAGAGCAGTACTTC. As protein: CASSTGQGSVEQYF.